Presented here are 7 T cell receptor beta chains from one specimen sequenced in a study of blood T cell repertoires in COVID-19. Profiled with immunoSEQ multiplex PCR; TCRdb holds only in-frame clones, not every one. The sample has about 190,000 clones, roughly four fifths seen once. The sample consisted of peripheral blood. These receptors were obtained from a woman aged 40 to 55 with acute or convalescent COVID-19.

The table lists this clone with a few counts. This chain links TRBV7-2 with TRBJ2-7; D is perhaps TRBD2 (5 bases). This CDR3 spans 16 amino acids. V was pared by 3 bases and J by 0 bases, with 15 bases between. Germline CDR1 and CDR2: SGHTA and FQGNSA. CDR3 DNA: TGTGCCAGCAGCTTTGGGTATAGTCGGGGCTCCTACGAGCAGTACTTC. Residues: CASSFGYSRGSYEQYF.

The rearrangement links TRBV7-9 to TRBJ2-1; 10 nucleotides align to TRBD2. J lost 11 bases, V lost 2 bases, and 6 bases had no gene match. Germline CDR1 SEHNR, CDR2 FQNEAQ (reference sequence). The CDR3 loop spans 14 amino acids. In nucleotides, the CDR3 is TGTGCCAGCAGCTTATATGCTAGCGGGAGAAAGCAGTTCTTC. Translating gives CASSLYASGRKQFF.

The genes are TRBV30 and TRBJ1-4; 7 nucleotides align to TRBD1. In germline, CDR1 is GTSNPN, CDR2 SVGIG (reference sequence). V lost 8 bases, J lost 4 bases, and 7 bases stayed unmatched. The CDR3 loop spans 13 amino acids. The CDR3 coding sequence is TGTGCCGGTAAAGGGACAGATAATGAAAAACTGTTTTTT. This translates into CAGKGTDNEKLFF.

The genes are TRBV5-6 and TRBJ2-3; D might be TRBD2 (5 bases). The germline CDR1 and CDR2 sequences are SGHDT and YYEEEE. Trimming shortened V by 3 bases and J by 0 bases, and 14 bases separated the two germline ends. This CDR3 comprises 16 residues. The DNA of the CDR3 is TGTGCCAGCAGCTGGCGGGTGGGGTCGAGCACAGATACGCAGTATTTT. Amino acids: CASSWRVGSSTDTQYF.

This chain links TRBV29-1 with TRBJ1-2; perhaps TRBD1 as D (5 bases). In germline, CDR1 is SQVTM, CDR2 ANQGSEA. V lost 6 bases, J lost 4 bases, and 15 bases lay in between. The CDR3 is made up of 13 amino acids. CDR3 sequence: CSVDLQGGYGYTF. The CDR3 nucleotides read TGCAGCGTCGATCTCCAGGGAGGCTATGGCTACACCTTC.

The chain employs TRBV5-1 and TRBJ2-1, with 8 bases matching TRBD2. The CDR3 is made up of 15 amino acids. Per the germline V gene, CDR1 is SGHRS and CDR2 is YFSETQ. V trimming: 0 bases; J trimming: 4 bases; junction bases outside the gene matches: 3. This CDR3 is CASSLEGTSYNEQFF. CDR3 coding DNA: TGCGCCAGCAGCTTGGAGGGGACTAGTTACAATGAGCAGTTCTTC.

The chain recombines TRBV6-6 with TRBJ2-7; D possibly corresponds to TRBD2 (5 bases). With 2 bases removed from V and 2 bases from J, the gap between germline ends came to 10 bases. The V gene's germline CDR1 is MNHNY and CDR2 SVGAGI (reference sequence). CDR3 length: 14 amino acids. The CDR3 coding sequence is TGTGCCAGCAGTTACGGGGAGCCCCCCTACGAGCAGTACTTC. Protein product: CASSYGEPPYEQYF.